This T cell receptor beta chain derives from a study of shared clonotypes between healthy human individuals. Overall study: Three plates each covered CD4 naive and memory; CD8 naive two, CD8 memory one.

Measured with immunoSEQ multiplex PCR; TCRdb has only the in-frame clones, and not every one. The sample has about 2 million clones; roughly 95% are singletons. General study findings and limits: Donor clonotype sharing was expected to depend on sequencing depth. Some clonotypes were shared by all four sorted-subset donors, while others were not shared. The non-shared ones had lower generation probabilities than the shared ones.

The naive CD8 population came from CD45RO-negative cells selected for CCR7, without terminally differentiated effector memory CD45RA+ cells. A note on this clone: Its antigen is not identified. Other nucleotide sequences from this sample produce the same CDR3.

Trimming cost V 3 bases and J 2 bases; bases outside gene matches: 2. The CDR3 is 14 amino acids. The germline V gene encodes CDR1 SGDLS and CDR2 YYNGEE. Sequenced input: naive CD8+ T cells sorted from blood. This chain uses TRBV9 with TRBJ2-5, with 9 bases matching TRBD1. The source of this sequence is a man aged 18 to 30 in good health. CDR3 DNA sequence: TGTGCCAGCAGCGCCGACAGGGGGCAAGAGACCCAGTACTTC. Translated, it gives CASSADRGQETQYF.